This T cell receptor (beta chain) is from a study of cytomegalovirus exposure and HLA in healthy donors. Primers for the PCR totalled 60 Vbeta and 13 Jbeta. Clones were sequenced by immunoSEQ multiplex PCR, and TCRdb holds only the in-frame ones, with some missing. Of around 210,000 clones listed, about 76% are singletons. This receptor was identified in a male donor in good health and CMV-seropositive. Sequencing input: PBMCs.

The CDR3 DNA sequence: TGTGCCAGCAGTTTACCTAGCGGGATGTCCGGGGAGCTGTTTTTT. Its translation: CASSLPSGMSGELFF. This rearrangement joins TRBV28 to TRBJ2-2, with 9 bases fitting TRBD2. CDR1 and CDR2 (germline): MDHEN, SYDVKM. The V segment lost 2 bases and the J segment 6 bases; nucleotides outside the gene matches: 4. The CDR3 length is 15 residues.